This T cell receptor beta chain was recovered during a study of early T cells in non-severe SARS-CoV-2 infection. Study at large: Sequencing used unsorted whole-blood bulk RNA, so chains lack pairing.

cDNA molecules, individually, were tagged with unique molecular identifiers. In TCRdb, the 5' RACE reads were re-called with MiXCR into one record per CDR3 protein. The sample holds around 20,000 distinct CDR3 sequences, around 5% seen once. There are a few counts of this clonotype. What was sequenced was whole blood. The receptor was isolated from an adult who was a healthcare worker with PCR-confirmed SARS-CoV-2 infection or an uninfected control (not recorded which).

The CDR3: CASSPKPSAPHEQYF. The DNA of the CDR3 is TGTGCCAGCAGCCCAAAGCCGTCGGCTCCCCACGAGCAGTACTTC. This rearrangement joins TRBV11-2 to TRBJ2-7; D ambiguous. This CDR3 is 15 amino acids long. The V and J ends lost 5 bases and 5 bases respectively, with 19 bases between them. Germline loops: CDR1 SGHAT, CDR2 FQNNGV. Full variable domain (outside the CDR3, taken from reference TRBV11-2 and TRBJ2-7): EAGVAQSPRYKIIEKRQSVAFWCNPISGHATLYWYQQILGQGPKLLIQFQNNGVVDDSQLPKDRFSAERLKGVDSTLKIQPAKLEDSAVYLCASSPKPSAPHEQYFGPGTRLTVT.